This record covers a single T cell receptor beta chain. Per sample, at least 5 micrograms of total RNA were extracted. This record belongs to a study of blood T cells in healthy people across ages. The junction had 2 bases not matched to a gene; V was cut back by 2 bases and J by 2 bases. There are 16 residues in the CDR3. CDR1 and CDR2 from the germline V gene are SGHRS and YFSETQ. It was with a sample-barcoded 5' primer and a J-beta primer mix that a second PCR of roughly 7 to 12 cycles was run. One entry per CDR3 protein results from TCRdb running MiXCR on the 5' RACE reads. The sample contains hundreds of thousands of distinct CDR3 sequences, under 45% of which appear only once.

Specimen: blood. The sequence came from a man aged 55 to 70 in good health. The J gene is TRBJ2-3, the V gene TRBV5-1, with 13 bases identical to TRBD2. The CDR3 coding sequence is TGCGCCAGCAGCTTTGGGACTAGCGGGACCACAGATACGCAGTATTTT. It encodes CASSFGTSGTTDTQYF.